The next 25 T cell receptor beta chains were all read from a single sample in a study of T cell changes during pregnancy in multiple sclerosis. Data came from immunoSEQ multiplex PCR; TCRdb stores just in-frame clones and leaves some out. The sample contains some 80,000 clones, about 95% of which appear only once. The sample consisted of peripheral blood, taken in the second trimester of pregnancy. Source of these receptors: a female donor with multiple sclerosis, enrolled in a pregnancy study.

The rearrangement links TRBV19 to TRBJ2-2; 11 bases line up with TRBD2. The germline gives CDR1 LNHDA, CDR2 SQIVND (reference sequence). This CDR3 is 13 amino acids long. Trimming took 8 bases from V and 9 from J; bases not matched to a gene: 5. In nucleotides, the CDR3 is TGTGCCAGTTTAGCGGGAGGGGCCCGGGAGCTGTTTTTT. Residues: CASLAGGARELFF.

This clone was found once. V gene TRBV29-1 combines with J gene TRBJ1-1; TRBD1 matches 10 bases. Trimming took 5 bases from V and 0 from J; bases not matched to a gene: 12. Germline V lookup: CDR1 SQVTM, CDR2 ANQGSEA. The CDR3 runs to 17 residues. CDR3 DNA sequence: TGCAGCGTTCCATACGGGACAGGGGATGGGGTGAACACTGAAGCTTTCTTT. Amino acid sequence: CSVPYGTGDGVNTEAFF.

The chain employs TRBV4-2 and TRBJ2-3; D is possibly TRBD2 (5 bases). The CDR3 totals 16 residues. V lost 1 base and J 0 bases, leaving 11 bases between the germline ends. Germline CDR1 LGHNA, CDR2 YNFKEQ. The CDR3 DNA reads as TGTGCCAGCAGCCAAGCTCGGGGATCTAGCACAGATACGCAGTATTTT. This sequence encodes CASSQARGSSTDTQYF.

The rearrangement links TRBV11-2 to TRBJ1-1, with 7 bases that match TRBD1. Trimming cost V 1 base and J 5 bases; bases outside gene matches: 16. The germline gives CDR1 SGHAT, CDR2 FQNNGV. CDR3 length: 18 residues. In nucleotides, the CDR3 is TGTGCCAGCAGCTTAGCGGGACAGTCATCCTCCCGGAGAACTGAAGCTTTCTTT. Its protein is CASSLAGQSSSRRTEAFF.

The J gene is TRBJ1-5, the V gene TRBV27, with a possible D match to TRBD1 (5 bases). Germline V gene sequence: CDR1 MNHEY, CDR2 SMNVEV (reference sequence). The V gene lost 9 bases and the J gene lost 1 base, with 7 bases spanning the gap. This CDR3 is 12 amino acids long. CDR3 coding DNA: TGTGCCAGTGGACACAGCAATCAGCCCCAGCATTTT. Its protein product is CASGHSNQPQHF.

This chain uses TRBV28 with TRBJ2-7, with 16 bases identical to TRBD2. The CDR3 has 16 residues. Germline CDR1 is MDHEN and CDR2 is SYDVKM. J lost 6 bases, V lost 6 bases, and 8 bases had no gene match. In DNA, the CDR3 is TGTGCCAGCAGCCAAACGGGACTAGCGGGAGGGCGCGAGCAGTACTTC. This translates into CASSQTGLAGGREQYF.

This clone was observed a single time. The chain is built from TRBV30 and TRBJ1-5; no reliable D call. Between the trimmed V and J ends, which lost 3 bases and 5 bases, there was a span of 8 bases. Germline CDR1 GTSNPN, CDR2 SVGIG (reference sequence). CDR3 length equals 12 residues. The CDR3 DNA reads TGTGCCTGGAGCGATCAGGATCAGCCCCAGCATTTT. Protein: CAWSDQDQPQHF.

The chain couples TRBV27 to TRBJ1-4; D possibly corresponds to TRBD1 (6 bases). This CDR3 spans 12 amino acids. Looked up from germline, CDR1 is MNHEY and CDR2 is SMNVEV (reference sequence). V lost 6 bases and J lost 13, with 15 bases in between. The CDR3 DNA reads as TGTGCCAGCAGCCCCGGGGGGCGCGTACTGTTTTTT. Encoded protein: CASSPGGRVLFF.

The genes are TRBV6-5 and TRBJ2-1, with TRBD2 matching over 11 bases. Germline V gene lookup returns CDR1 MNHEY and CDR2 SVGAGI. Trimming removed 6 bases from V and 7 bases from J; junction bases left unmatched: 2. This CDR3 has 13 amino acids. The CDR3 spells CASRLAGVNEQFF. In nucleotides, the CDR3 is TGTGCCAGCAGACTAGCGGGAGTGAATGAGCAGTTCTTC.

The CDR3 protein is CASTPSGGFKPYGYTF. CDR3 DNA: TGTGCCAGCACCCCTAGTGGTGGGTTTAAGCCATATGGCTACACCTTC. V usage is TRBV28 and J usage is TRBJ1-2; D remains unclear. The CDR3 spans 16 residues. Germline V lookup: CDR1 MDHEN, CDR2 SYDVKM. The germline V and J ends were trimmed by 7 bases and 5 bases, with 23 bases remaining between them.

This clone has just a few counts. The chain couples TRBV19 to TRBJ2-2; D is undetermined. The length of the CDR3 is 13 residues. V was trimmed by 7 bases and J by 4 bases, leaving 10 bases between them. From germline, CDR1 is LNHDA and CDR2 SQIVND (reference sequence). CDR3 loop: CASTTFSTGELFF. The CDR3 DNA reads TGTGCCAGTACGACTTTTAGCACCGGGGAGCTGTTTTTT.

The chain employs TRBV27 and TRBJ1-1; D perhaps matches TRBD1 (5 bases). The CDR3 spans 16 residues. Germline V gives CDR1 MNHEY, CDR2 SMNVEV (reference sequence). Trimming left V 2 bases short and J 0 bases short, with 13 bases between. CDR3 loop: CASSLLREGLNTEAFF. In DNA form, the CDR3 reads TGTGCCAGCAGTTTACTCAGGGAGGGGTTGAACACTGAAGCTTTCTTT.

CDR3 DNA sequence: TGTGCCAGCAGGATCCTAGGGACTTCTATTCAGTACTTC. Translating it yields CASRILGTSIQYF. V usage is TRBV27 and J usage is TRBJ2-4; D possibly corresponds to TRBD2 (6 bases). CDR1 and CDR2 (germline): MNHEY, SMNVEV (reference sequence). The V end lost 6 bases, the J end lost 10 bases, and 16 bases lay between the germline ends. This CDR3 has 13 amino acids.

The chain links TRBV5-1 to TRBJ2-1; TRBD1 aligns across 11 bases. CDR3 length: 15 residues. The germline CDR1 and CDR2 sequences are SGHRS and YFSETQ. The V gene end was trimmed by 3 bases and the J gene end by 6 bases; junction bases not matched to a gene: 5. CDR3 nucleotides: TGCGCCAGCAGCTCCCGGACAGGGGGCGGCAATGAGCAGTTCTTC. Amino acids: CASSSRTGGGNEQFF.

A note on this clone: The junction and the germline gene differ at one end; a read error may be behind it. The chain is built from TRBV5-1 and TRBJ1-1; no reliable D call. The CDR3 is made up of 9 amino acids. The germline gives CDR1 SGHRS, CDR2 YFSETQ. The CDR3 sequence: CASSPELIF. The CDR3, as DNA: TGCGCCAGCAGCCCGGAGTTAATCTTT.

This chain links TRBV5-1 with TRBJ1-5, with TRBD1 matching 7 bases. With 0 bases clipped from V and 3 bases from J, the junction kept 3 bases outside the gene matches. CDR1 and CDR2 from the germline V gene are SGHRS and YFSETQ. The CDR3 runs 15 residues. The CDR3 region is CASSLGDSANQPQHF. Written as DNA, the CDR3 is TGCGCCAGCAGCTTGGGGGACAGTGCCAATCAGCCCCAGCATTTT.

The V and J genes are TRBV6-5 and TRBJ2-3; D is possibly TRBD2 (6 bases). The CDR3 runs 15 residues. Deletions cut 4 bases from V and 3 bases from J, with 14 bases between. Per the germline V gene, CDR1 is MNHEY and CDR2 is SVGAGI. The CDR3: CASSFGLPSTDTQYF. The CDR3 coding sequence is TGTGCCAGCAGTTTCGGACTACCGTCTACAGATACGCAGTATTTT.

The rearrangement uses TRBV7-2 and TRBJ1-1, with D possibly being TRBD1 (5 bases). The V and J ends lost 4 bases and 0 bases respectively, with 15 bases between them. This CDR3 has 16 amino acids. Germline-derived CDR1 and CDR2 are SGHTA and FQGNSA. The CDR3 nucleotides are TGTGCCAGCAGCTCCGCCCCCGACAGCCTGAACACTGAAGCTTTCTTT. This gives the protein CASSSAPDSLNTEAFF.

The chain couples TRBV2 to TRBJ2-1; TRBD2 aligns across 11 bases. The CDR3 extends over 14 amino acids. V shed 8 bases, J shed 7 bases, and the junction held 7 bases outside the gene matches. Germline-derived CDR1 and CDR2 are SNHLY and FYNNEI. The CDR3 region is CASGLAGGFNEQFF. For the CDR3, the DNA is TGTGCCAGCGGCCTAGCGGGAGGTTTTAATGAGCAGTTCTTC.

The CDR3 reads CASSGQGVVEQYF. The CDR3 DNA reads as TGCGCCAGCTCGGGACAGGGGGTAGTCGAGCAGTACTTC. The chain combines TRBV10-2 with TRBJ2-7; TRBD1 aligns across 11 bases. There are 13 residues in the CDR3. Looked up from germline, CDR1 is WSHSY and CDR2 is SAAADI. The trim removed 8 bases at V and 6 bases at J, leaving 6 bases unmatched.

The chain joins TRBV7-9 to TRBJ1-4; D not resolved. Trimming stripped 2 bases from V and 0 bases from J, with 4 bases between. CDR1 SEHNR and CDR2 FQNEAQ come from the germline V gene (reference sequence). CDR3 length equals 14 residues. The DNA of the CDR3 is TGTGCCAGCAGCTTATCCGCAACTAATGAAAAACTGTTTTTT. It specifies CASSLSATNEKLFF. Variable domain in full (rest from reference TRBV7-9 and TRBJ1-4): DTGVSQNPRHKITKRGQNVTFRCDPISEHNRLYWYRQTLGQGPEFLTYFQNEAQLEKSRLLSDRFSAERPKGSFSTLEIQRTEQGDSAMYLCASSLSATNEKLFFGSGTQLSVL.

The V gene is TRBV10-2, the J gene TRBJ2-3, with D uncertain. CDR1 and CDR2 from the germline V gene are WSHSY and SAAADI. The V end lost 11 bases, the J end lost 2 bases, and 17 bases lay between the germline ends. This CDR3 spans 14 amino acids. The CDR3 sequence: CAAQIPTDTDTQYF. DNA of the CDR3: TGCGCCGCCCAAATCCCCACAGACACAGATACGCAGTATTTT.

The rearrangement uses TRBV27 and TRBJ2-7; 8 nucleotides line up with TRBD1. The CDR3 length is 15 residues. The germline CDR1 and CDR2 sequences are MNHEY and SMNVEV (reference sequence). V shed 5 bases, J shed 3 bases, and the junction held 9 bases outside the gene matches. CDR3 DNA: TGTGCCAGCAGTGGGACCGGGACAGGCGGCTACGAGCAGTACTTC. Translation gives CASSGTGTGGYEQYF.

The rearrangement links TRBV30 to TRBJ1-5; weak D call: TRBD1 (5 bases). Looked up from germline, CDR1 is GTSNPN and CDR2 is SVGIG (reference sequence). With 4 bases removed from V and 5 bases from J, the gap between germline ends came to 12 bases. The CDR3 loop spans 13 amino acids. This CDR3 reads CAWTVGAYQPQHF. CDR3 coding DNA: TGTGCCTGGACGGTAGGGGCCTATCAGCCCCAGCATTTT.

CDR3 sequence (DNA): TGTGCCACCAGCAGAGAAGGGACAGCAAGCACAGATACGCAGTATTTT. Translating gives CATSREGTASTDTQYF. The chain has TRBV15 and TRBJ2-3; 7 bases map to TRBD1. Unmatched junction bases numbered 3, after V lost 0 bases and J lost 0 bases. Germline V lookup: CDR1 LNHNV, CDR2 YYDKDF (reference sequence). This CDR3 is 16 amino acids long.